This TCR beta chain was sequenced for a study of blood T cell repertoires in COVID-19. For the study at large: Acute and convalescent COVID-19 specimens originated in the United States, Italy and Spain.

Generated by immunoSEQ multiplex PCR, the TCRdb table keeps only in-frame clones and is missing some. The table has 300,000 to 450,000 clones, around 87% seen once. Between the trimmed V and J ends, which lost 3 bases and 6 bases, there was a span of 11 bases. Germline CDR1 and CDR2: LNHDA and SQIVND (reference sequence). The CDR3 contains 14 residues. This sequence originates from a woman aged 55-69 years with COVID-19, enrolled during active disease. J is TRBJ1-4 and V is TRBV19, with no clear D. The sample consisted of peripheral blood. This CDR3 reads CASSISPSYEKLFF. The CDR3 nucleotides read TGTGCCAGTAGTATCTCCCCGAGCTATGAAAAACTGTTTTTT.